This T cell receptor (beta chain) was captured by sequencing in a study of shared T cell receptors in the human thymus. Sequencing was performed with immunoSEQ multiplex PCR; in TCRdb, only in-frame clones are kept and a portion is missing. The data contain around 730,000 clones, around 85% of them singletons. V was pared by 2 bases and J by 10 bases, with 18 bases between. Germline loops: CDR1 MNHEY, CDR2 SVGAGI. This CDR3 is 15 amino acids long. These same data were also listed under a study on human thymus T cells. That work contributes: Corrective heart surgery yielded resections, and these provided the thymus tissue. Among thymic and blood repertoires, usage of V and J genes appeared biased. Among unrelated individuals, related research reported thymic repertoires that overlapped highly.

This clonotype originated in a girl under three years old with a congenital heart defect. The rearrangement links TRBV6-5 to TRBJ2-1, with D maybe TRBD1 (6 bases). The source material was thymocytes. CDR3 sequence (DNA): TGTGCCAGCAGTTACAACGGAAGGGGGATCCGAGAGCAGTTCTTC. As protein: CASSYNGRGIREQFF.